The present entry profiles one T cell receptor (beta chain) with its context. The target antigen is unknown. The sample is drawn from a study of T cell responses to AZD1222 COVID-19 vaccine. About the research overall: Second-dose timings of about 4 or about 12 weeks were pooled. Whole-study findings and limits: Most donors were white British, females outnumbered males, and clonal diversity was possibly underestimated.

Germline CDR1 is SEHNR and CDR2 is FQNEAQ (reference sequence). This CDR3 region has 16 residues. V was pared by 7 bases and J by 3 bases, with 12 bases of the junction left unmatched. The repertoire was sequenced with immunoSEQ multiplex PCR; TCRdb's copy has only in-frame clones and lacks some. The table has roughly 100,000 clones, roughly 84% seen once; the top ten hold 1.4%. Sample: peripheral blood, taken on day 0 of AZD1222 vaccination. The chain carries TRBV7-9 and TRBJ1-2, with 9 bases lining up with TRBD1. The clonotype was recovered from an adult in good health. CDR3 in amino acids: CASIRNPGTGHYGYTF. CDR3 coding DNA: TGTGCCAGCATTCGAAACCCCGGGACAGGGCACTATGGCTACACCTTC. Complete variable domain (other parts from reference TRBV7-9 and TRBJ1-2): DTGVSQNPRHKITKRGQNVTFRCDPISEHNRLYWYRQTLGQGPEFLTYFQNEAQLEKSRLLSDRFSAERPKGSFSTLEIQRTEQGDSAMYLCASIRNPGTGHYGYTFGSGTRLTVV.